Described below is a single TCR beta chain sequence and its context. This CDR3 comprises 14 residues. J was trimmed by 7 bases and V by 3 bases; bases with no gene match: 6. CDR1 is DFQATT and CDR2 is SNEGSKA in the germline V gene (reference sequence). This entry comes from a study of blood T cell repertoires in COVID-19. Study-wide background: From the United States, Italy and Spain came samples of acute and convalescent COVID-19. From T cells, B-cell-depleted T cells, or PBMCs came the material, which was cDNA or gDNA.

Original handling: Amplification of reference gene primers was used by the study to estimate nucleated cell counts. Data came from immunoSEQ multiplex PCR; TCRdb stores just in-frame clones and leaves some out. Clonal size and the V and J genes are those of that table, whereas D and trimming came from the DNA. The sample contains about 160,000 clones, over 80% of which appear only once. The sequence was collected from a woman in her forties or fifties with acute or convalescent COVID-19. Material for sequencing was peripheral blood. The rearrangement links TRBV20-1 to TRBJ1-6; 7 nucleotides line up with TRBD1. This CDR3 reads CSASLTGSNSPLHF. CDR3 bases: TGCAGTGCTAGTTTGACAGGGTCAAATTCACCCCTCCACTTT.